This TCR beta chain was sequenced in a study of cytomegalovirus exposure and HLA in healthy donors. Study-wide findings and caveats: When the data were analyzed later, several of the most significant clusters appeared to be linked to common viral pathogens. Later analysis reportedly placed an Asian-associated ancestry cluster below the roughly 680-donor mean in N-insertions.

The V gene end was trimmed by 4 bases and the J gene end by 1 base; junction bases not matched to a gene: 6. The CDR3 runs 15 residues. The germline CDR1 and CDR2 sequences are SGDLS and YYNGEE. A multiplex PCR was run with 60 Vbeta primers and 13 Jbeta primers. Sequencing was performed with immunoSEQ multiplex PCR; in TCRdb, only in-frame clones are kept and a portion is missing. The sample yields under 200,000 clones, more than 75% seen once. About this clone itself: Its target is not known.

Sequencing was performed on PBMCs. The sequence was collected from a girl aged 2-10 years in good health and CMV-seropositive. The chain links TRBV9 to TRBJ2-5; TRBD1 aligns across 8 bases. CDR3 region: CASSSLTGGQETQYF. CDR3 bases: TGTGCCAGCAGCTCACTCACAGGGGGCCAAGAGACCCAGTACTTC.